A single T cell receptor beta chain is shown here with its context. Its cognate antigen is unknown. Clones were sequenced by immunoSEQ multiplex PCR, and TCRdb holds only the in-frame ones, with some missing. This table holds about 20,000 clones, about 70% found once. This sample stems from a study of vaccination effects on CD4 cells after COVID-19. Study findings and constraints: Convalescent patients were scarce in the study, and it lacked early post-infection timepoints. Pronounced clonal contraction occurred in clones induced by infection and by vaccine late after vaccination.

This CDR3 spans 15 amino acids. Germline lookup yields CDR1 LNHDA and CDR2 SQIVND (reference sequence). V was shortened by 7 bases and J by 2 bases, with 18 bases between the two germline ends. Expansion with viral peptide pools was applied to antigen-specific CD4+ T cells by the ViraFEST assay prior to sequencing. Following an approximately 10-day culture, CD4+ T cells were purified. Vaccine recipients lacked prior SARS-CoV-2 infection and had negative nucleocapsid antibodies. Half of the medium was exchanged for IL-2 medium on both days 3 and 7. The sequencing here drew on CD4+ T cells from PBMCs cultured with HCoV-229E spike peptides, taken before COVID-19 vaccination. This receptor was identified in a human donor who received a COVID-19 vaccine. The chain couples TRBV19 to TRBJ2-7; D is possibly TRBD1 or TRBD2 (5 bases each). CDR3 sequence: CASKNKARETYEQYF. CDR3 nucleotides: TGTGCCAGTAAGAACAAGGCCAGGGAGACCTACGAGCAGTACTTC.